The 24 T cell receptor beta chains listed next were all sequenced from one sample in a study of beta chain features in type 1 diabetes. Overall study results and limits: Moderately but significantly shorter TCRB CDR3s were found in Type 1 diabetes patients in all four CD4+ subsets.

Antigens of these TCRs are unknown. What was sequenced were expressed TCRB transcripts, since all of the isolated RNA had been reverse transcribed. Repertoires were generated with immunoSEQ multiplex PCR, while TCRdb's copy carries only in-frame clones and drops some. The sample has about 160,000 clones; around 8% are singletons. The specimen was central memory CD4+ T cells from blood. The source of these receptors is a woman between 40 and 50 years old with type 1 diabetes.

The gene calls are TRBV5-4 and TRBJ2-3; the match to TRBD2 covers 10 bases. Losses at the gene ends were 7 bases for V and 3 bases for J; bases not matched to a gene: 5. CDR3 size: 14 residues. Germline V gene lookup returns CDR1 SGHNT and CDR2 YYREEE (reference sequence). CDR3 bases: TGTGCCAGCTCCAGGACTAGCGGTACAGATACGCAGTATTTT. Its protein product is CASSRTSGTDTQYF.

In its sample, this clone was seen many times. CDR3 sequence: CASSLGHGNTIYF. CDR3 nucleotide sequence: TGTGCCAGCAGCTTGGGGCACGGAAACACCATATATTTT. The chain joins TRBV7-2 to TRBJ1-3, with D perhaps TRBD1 (5 bases). Trimming cost V 3 bases and J 4 bases, with 7 bases left between them. The CDR3 spans 13 residues. Germline values: CDR1 SGHTA, CDR2 FQGNSA.

This chain joins TRBV28 and TRBJ1-2; D unclear. Germline V CDR1 and CDR2: MDHEN, SYDVKM. The V and J ends lost 1 base and 8 bases respectively, with 5 bases between them. This CDR3 has 11 residues. The CDR3 DNA reads TGTGCCAGCAGTTTATACACCGGCTACACCTTC. Amino acid sequence: CASSLYTGYTF.

This sequence joins TRBV30 and TRBJ1-5; D unclear. V was pared by 1 base and J by 6 bases, with 10 bases between. Germline values: CDR1 GTSNPN, CDR2 SVGIG (reference sequence). CDR3 length equals 13 residues. Written as DNA, the CDR3 is TGTGCCTGGAGTGCTAGGTCTGGTCAGCCCCAGCATTTT. Its translation is CAWSARSGQPQHF.

This clone was counted a few times. The J gene is TRBJ2-7, the V gene TRBV2; the match to TRBD1 covers 10 bases. Germline V lookup: CDR1 SNHLY, CDR2 FYNNEI. V trimming: 11 bases; J trimming: 6 bases; junction bases outside the gene matches: 16. The CDR3 length is 15 residues. The CDR3 nucleotides are TGTGCCGGATCTGAGACAGGGGGCGTTTATAGCGAGCAGTACTTC. Its translation is CAGSETGGVYSEQYF.

In its sample, this clone was seen a few times. The gene calls are TRBV5-1 and TRBJ2-4; weak D call: TRBD1 (6 bases). The CDR3 runs to 12 residues. In germline, CDR1 is SGHRS, CDR2 YFSETQ. V was clipped by 4 bases and J by 6 bases, with 8 bases between them. The chain's CDR3 is CASSADRNIQYF. The CDR3 DNA follows: TGCGCCAGCAGCGCGGACAGAAACATTCAGTACTTC.

This clone showed up just a few times. This rearrangement joins TRBV2 to TRBJ2-1, with a weak D call TRBD2 (6 bases). Germline values: CDR1 SNHLY, CDR2 FYNNEI. Trimming took 5 bases from V and 9 from J, leaving 14 bases between them. The CDR3 spans 13 residues. The CDR3 DNA reads as TGTGCCAGCAGTACGGGCGGGACTCCTGAGCAGTTCTTC. The encoded protein is CASSTGGTPEQFF.

The V and J genes are TRBV15 and TRBJ1-5; 7 bases fit TRBD1. This CDR3 has 16 amino acids. The germline V gene encodes CDR1 LNHNV and CDR2 YYDKDF (reference sequence). V shed 0 bases and J 6 bases; nucleotides not matched to a gene: 8. CDR3 nucleotides: TGTGCCACCAGCAGAGATCCTACAGGGGTGAGTCAGCCCCAGCATTTT. Translation gives CATSRDPTGVSQPQHF.

A few counts support this clone. The V gene is TRBV7-9, the J gene TRBJ2-7; weak D call: TRBD1 (5 bases). The CDR3 loop spans 15 amino acids. Germline loops: CDR1 SEHNR, CDR2 FQNEAQ (reference sequence). The ends were cut back, 4 bases at V and 2 bases at J, with 15 bases in the middle. The CDR3 region is CASSSPTVGTYEQYF. CDR3 nucleotides: TGTGCCAGCAGCTCTCCGACAGTTGGGACCTACGAGCAGTACTTC.

The chain combines TRBV7-3 with TRBJ2-7; 8 bases agree with TRBD2. The CDR3 covers 15 residues. Trimming removed 0 bases from V and 0 bases from J; junction bases left unmatched: 1. Per the germline V gene, CDR1 is SGHTA and CDR2 is FQGTGA. CDR3: CASSLTSGDSYEQYF. The CDR3 DNA reads as TGTGCCAGCAGCTTAACTAGCGGGGACTCCTACGAGCAGTACTTC.

This rearrangement joins TRBV27 to TRBJ2-3; D is undetermined. The CDR3 totals 13 residues. The germline gives CDR1 MNHEY, CDR2 SMNVEV (reference sequence). V dropped 4 bases and J dropped 0 bases, with 5 bases sitting between them. In nucleotides, the CDR3 is TGTGCCAGCAGTTATTCTAGCACAGATACGCAGTATTTT. Translation: CASSYSSTDTQYF.

This chain joins TRBV4-1 and TRBJ1-4, with D hard to call. V was clipped by 4 bases and J by 3 bases, with 9 bases between them. The CDR3 runs 14 residues. Germline CDR1 reads MGHRA; CDR2 reads YSYEKL. CDR3 in DNA: TGCGCCAGCAGCCCACCACAGTCTAATGAAAAACTGTTTTTT. Its translation is CASSPPQSNEKLFF.

This clone has a handful of counts. The V call is TRBV28, the J call TRBJ1-1; D perhaps matches TRBD1 (5 bases). CDR3 size: 11 residues. Germline CDR1 reads MDHEN; CDR2 reads SYDVKM. Trimming stripped 5 bases from V and 5 bases from J, with 6 bases between. CDR3 coding DNA: TGTGCCAGCAGTAAGGGGACTGAAGCTTTCTTT. It specifies CASSKGTEAFF.

This clone appeared a few times. The chain's CDR3 is CASRAGTGGNYNEQFF. The CDR3 DNA is TGTGCCAGTAGGGCCGGGACAGGGGGCAACTACAATGAGCAGTTCTTC. The chain links TRBV19 to TRBJ2-1, with 12 bases fitting TRBD1. The CDR3 length is 16 residues. With V trimmed by 6 bases and J by 3 bases, 6 bases remained unmatched. Per the germline V gene, CDR1 is LNHDA and CDR2 is SQIVND (reference sequence).

This chain uses TRBV7-9 with TRBJ2-1, with TRBD2 as a possible D gene (6 bases). V was shortened by 8 bases and J by 0 bases, with 14 bases between the two germline ends. This CDR3 contains 15 residues. From germline, CDR1 is SEHNR and CDR2 FQNEAQ (reference sequence). The CDR3 region is CASSAGLSSYNEQFF. The CDR3 nucleotides read TGTGCCAGCTCGGCGGGACTTAGCTCCTACAATGAGCAGTTCTTC.

This clone was detected a few times. V is TRBV6-5 and J is TRBJ2-7, with TRBD2 identical over 9 bases. V lost 2 bases, J lost 3 bases, and 5 bases stayed unmatched. Germline-derived CDR1 and CDR2 are MNHEY and SVGAGI. The CDR3 has 15 amino acids. CDR3 sequence reads: CASSYDQAGGYEQYF. Here the CDR3 DNA reads TGTGCCAGCAGTTACGATCAAGCGGGAGGCTACGAGCAGTACTTC.

There are many counts of this clone. The V and J genes are TRBV29-1 and TRBJ2-2; D not certain. The CDR3 spans 14 residues. V lost 5 bases to trimming and J lost 4 bases, with 14 bases between them. The V gene's germline CDR1 is SQVTM and CDR2 ANQGSEA. CDR3 DNA: TGCAGCGTTCCAAAATCCTCTACCACCGGGGAGCTGTTTTTT. Its translation: CSVPKSSTTGELFF.

This clone has more than one count but fewer than ten. The chain uses TRBV29-1 and TRBJ1-4; TRBD1 matches 8 bases. The germline gives CDR1 SQVTM, CDR2 ANQGSEA. CDR3 length equals 13 residues. V lost 4 bases to trimming and J lost 5 bases; unmatched junction nucleotides: 3. The CDR3 bases are TGCAGCGTTGCGGACAGGGCGAATGAAAAACTGTTTTTT. Protein sequence: CSVADRANEKLFF.

The genes are TRBV7-2 and TRBJ1-5; D is undetermined. The CDR3 has 13 amino acids. V was shortened by 8 bases and J by 0 bases, with 8 bases between the two germline ends. Germline CDR1 SGHTA, CDR2 FQGNSA. Here the CDR3 DNA reads TGTGCCAGCGGAGCCAATAGCAATCAGCCCCAGCATTTT. As protein: CASGANSNQPQHF.

This clone was observed a few times. The chain links TRBV6-1 to TRBJ2-7; 9 bases align to TRBD1. CDR1 is MNHNS, CDR2 SASEGT, per germline. With V trimmed by 8 bases and J by 5 bases, 7 bases remained unmatched. The CDR3 totals 13 residues. The chain's CDR3 is CASDRGGLDEQYF. CDR3 bases: TGTGCCAGCGACAGGGGGGGTCTCGACGAGCAGTACTTC.

The rearrangement links TRBV27 to TRBJ1-6; 8 bases align to TRBD1. CDR1 MNHEY and CDR2 SMNVEV come from the germline V gene (reference sequence). V dropped 6 bases and J dropped 7; count of bases not matched to a gene: 11. This CDR3 is 16 amino acids long. The CDR3 region is CASRVLLQGGNSPLHF. CDR3 coding DNA: TGTGCCAGCAGAGTCCTTCTACAGGGGGGGAATTCACCCCTCCACTTT.

This clone showed up just a few times. The rearrangement uses TRBV29-1 and TRBJ1-1, with D uncertain. This CDR3 is 12 amino acids long. The V gene lost 6 bases and the J gene lost 5 bases, with 13 bases spanning the gap. CDR1 is SQVTM and CDR2 is ANQGSEA in the germline V gene. The CDR3 region has the DNA TGCAGCGTCCAGGCTGGGAGTACTGAAGCTTTCTTT. Translating it yields CSVQAGSTEAFF.

This rearrangement joins TRBV28 to TRBJ2-2, with TRBD2 identical over 7 bases. The CDR3 sequence is 20 residues long. Germline values: CDR1 MDHEN, CDR2 SYDVKM. J gave up 5 bases and V 3 bases, and 21 bases lay outside the gene matches. CDR3 in DNA: TGTGCCAGCAGTTTCCCCCCAGGCAAAGGGACTATTAAGTGGACCGGGGAGCTGTTTTTT. Its translation: CASSFPPGKGTIKWTGELFF.

This clone was counted between two and nine times. This chain joins TRBV7-8 and TRBJ2-1, with TRBD2 identical over 13 bases. This CDR3 is 15 amino acids long. The V gene's germline CDR1 is SGHVS and CDR2 FQNEAQ. With 3 bases clipped from V and 6 bases from J, the junction kept 2 bases outside the gene matches. CDR3 sequence (DNA): TGTGCCAGCAGCTTGGGGACTAGCGGGATCAATGAGCAGTTCTTC. It is translated as CASSLGTSGINEQFF.